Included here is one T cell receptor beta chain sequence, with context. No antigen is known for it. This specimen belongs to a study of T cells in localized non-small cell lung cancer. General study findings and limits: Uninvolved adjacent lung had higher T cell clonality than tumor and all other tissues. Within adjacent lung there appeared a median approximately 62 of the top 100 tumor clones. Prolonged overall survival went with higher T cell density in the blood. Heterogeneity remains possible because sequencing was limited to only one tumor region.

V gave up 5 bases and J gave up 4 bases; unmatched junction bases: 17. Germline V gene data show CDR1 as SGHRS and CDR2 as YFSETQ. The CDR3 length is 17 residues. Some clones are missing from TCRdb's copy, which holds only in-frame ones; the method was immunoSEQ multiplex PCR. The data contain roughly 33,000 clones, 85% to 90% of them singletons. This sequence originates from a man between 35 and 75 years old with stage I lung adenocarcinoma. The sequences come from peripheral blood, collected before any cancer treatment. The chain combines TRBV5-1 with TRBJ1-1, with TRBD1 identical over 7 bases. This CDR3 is CASSFSNRGGWSTEAFF. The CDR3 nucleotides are TGCGCCAGCAGTTTCTCTAACAGGGGAGGGTGGAGCACTGAAGCTTTCTTT. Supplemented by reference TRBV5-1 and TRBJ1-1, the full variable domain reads KAGVTQTPRYLIKTRGQQVTLSCSPISGHRSVSWYQQTPGQGLQFLFEYFSETQRNKGNFPGRFSGRQFSNSRSEMNVSTLELGDSALYLCASSFSNRGGWSTEAFFGQGTRLTVV.